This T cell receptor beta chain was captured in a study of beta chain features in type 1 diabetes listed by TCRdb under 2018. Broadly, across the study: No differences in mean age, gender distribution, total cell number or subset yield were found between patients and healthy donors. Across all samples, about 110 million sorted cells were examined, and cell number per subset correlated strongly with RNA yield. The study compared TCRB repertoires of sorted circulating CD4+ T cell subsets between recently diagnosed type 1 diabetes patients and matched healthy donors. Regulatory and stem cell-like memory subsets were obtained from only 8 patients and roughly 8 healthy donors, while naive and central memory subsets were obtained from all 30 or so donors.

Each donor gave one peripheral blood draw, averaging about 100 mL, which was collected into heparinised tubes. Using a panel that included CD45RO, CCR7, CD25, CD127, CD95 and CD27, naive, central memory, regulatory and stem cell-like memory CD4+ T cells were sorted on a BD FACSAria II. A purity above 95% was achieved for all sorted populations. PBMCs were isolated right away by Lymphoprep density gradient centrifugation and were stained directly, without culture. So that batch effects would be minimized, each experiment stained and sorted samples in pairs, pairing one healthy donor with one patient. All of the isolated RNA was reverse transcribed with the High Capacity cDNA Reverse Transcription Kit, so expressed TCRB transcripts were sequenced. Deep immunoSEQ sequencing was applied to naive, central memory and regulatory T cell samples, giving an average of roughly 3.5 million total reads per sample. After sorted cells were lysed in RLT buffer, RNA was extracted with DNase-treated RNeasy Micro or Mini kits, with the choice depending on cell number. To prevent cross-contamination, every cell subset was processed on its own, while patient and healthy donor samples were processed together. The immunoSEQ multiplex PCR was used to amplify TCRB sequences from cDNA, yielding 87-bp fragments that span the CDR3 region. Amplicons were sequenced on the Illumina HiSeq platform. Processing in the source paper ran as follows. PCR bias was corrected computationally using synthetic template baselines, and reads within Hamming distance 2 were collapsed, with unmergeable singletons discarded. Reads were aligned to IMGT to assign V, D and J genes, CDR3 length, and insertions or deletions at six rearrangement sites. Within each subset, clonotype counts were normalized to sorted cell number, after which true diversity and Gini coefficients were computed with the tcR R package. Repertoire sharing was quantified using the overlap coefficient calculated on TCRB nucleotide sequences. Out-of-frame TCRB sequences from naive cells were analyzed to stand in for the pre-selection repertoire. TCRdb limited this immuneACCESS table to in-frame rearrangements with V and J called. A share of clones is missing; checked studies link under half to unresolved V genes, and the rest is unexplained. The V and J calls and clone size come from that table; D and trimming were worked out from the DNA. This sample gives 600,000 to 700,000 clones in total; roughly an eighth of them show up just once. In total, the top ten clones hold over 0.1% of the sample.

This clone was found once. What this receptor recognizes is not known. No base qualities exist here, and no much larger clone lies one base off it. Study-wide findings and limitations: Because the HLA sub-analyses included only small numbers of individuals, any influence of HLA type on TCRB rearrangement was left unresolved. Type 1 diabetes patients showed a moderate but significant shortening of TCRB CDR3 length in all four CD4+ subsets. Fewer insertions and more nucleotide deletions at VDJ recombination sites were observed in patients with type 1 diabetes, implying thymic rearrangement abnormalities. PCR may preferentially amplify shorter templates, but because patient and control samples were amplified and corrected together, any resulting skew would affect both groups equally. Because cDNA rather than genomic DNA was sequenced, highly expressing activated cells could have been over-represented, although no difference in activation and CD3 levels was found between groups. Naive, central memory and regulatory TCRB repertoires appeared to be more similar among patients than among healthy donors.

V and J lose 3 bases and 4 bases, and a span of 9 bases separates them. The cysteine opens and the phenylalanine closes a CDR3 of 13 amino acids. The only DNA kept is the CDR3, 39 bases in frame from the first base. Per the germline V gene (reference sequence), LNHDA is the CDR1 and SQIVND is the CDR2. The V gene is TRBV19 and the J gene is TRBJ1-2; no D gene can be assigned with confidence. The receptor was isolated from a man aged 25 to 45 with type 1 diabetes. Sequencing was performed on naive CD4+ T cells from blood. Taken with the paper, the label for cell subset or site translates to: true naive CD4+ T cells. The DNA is TGTGCCAGTAGTATCGTCCAAGGCTATGGCTACACCTTC. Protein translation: CASSIVQGYGYTF.